Listed here is a single TCR beta chain. Its antigen remains unidentified. This CDR3 spans 14 amino acids. V shed 8 bases and J shed 2 bases, with 14 bases lying between them. From germline, CDR1 is SGHNT and CDR2 YYREEE (reference sequence). The repertoire was sequenced with immunoSEQ multiplex PCR; TCRdb's copy has only in-frame clones and lacks some. The repertoire holds some 130,000 clones, 92% seen once, with around 3.5% in the top ten. The data stem from a study of T cell responses to AZD1222 COVID-19 vaccine. Study outcomes and limitations: A rise in Spike-specific TCR breadth and depth followed two AZD1222 doses.

Second-dose intervals of approximately 4 or approximately 12 weeks were pooled. This receptor was identified in an adult who received the AZD1222 COVID-19 vaccine. This sample comprised peripheral blood, obtained 28 days after the second AZD1222 dose. This sequence joins TRBV5-4 and TRBJ1-3, with TRBD1 as a possible D gene (5 bases). This CDR3 reads CASFQGGAGNTIYF. CDR3 nucleotides: TGTGCCAGTTTCCAGGGAGGCGCTGGAAACACCATATATTTT.